These 13 T cell receptor beta chains share one sample of origin, sequenced in a study of T cells expressing NK-cell markers. TCRdb re-called the 5' RACE reads; every CDR3 protein appears as one record, without DNA. The sample totals 200,000 to 300,000 distinct CDR3 sequences. The sequenced sample consisted of blood T cells: a sorted CD56 or NKG2C T cell subset, CD4+ or CD8+ T cells, or bulk PBMC T cells (not recorded which). These receptor sequences come from a man aged 18 to 29 in good health.

This rearrangement joins TRBV7-9 to TRBJ2-3; lacking DNA, the TRBD2 call made by TCRdb goes unchecked. CDR1 and CDR2 (germline): SEHNR, FQNEAQ (reference sequence). The CDR3 runs 16 residues. The CDR3 region is CASSTPGLVNTDTQYF.

This rearrangement joins TRBV28 to TRBJ1-5; TCRdb picks TRBD1, but there is no DNA to check that call. This CDR3 contains 15 residues. The germline gives CDR1 MDHEN, CDR2 SYDVKM. CDR3 sequence reads: CASARRWGDTQPQHF. The whole variable domain, remainder taken from reference TRBV28 and TRBJ1-5, is DVKVTQSSRYLVKRTGEKVFLECVQDMDHENMFWYRQDPGLGLRLIYFSYDVKMKEKGDIPEGYSVSREKKERFSLILESASTNQTSMYLCASARRWGDTQPQHFGDGTRLSIL.

CDR3 loop: CSARLADLAKNIQYF. This rearrangement joins TRBV20-1 to TRBJ2-4; TCRdb lists TRBD2, though no DNA is available to test this call. The CDR3 has 15 amino acids. Germline V gives CDR1 DFQATT, CDR2 SNEGSKA (reference sequence).

The CDR3 loop is CASSERGLAENTDTQYF. This chain uses TRBV11-2 with TRBJ2-3; TCRdb gives TRBD2 as the D gene, but with no DNA this cannot be confirmed. Germline CDR1 SGHAT, CDR2 FQNNGV. The CDR3 contains 17 residues.

This chain links TRBV28 with TRBJ2-2; TCRdb selects TRBD1, and the lack of DNA leaves this call unchecked. The CDR3 covers 15 residues. CDR1 and CDR2 (germline): MDHEN, SYDVKM. CDR3 residues: CASSTTGVSVRELFF.

The chain carries TRBV11-2 and TRBJ2-1; TCRdb returns TRBD1, unconfirmable since there is no DNA. Germline assignment: CDR1 SGHAT and CDR2 FQNNGV. This CDR3 contains 16 residues. The CDR3 protein is CASSARDSQRDSEQFF.

V and J are TRBV18 and TRBJ2-1. The CDR3 is 16 residues long. CDR1 and CDR2 from the germline V gene are KGHSH and LQKENI. This chain's CDR3 is CASSPQERLTYNEQFF.

The chain uses TRBV5-6 and TRBJ2-3; TCRdb selects TRBD2, and the lack of DNA leaves this call unchecked. CDR3 length: 19 residues. Germline CDR1 reads SGHDT; CDR2 reads YYEEEE. The CDR3 is CASSLIRMMTSGRTDTQYF.

The genes are TRBV7-6 and TRBJ1-1; TCRdb returns TRBD1, unconfirmable since there is no DNA. Germline V gene data show CDR1 as SGHVS and CDR2 as FNYEAQ. This CDR3 spans 16 amino acids. CDR3 protein: CASSLGPQDVNTEAFF.

V usage is TRBV5-4 and J usage is TRBJ2-1. Per the germline V gene, CDR1 is SGHNT and CDR2 is YYREEE (reference sequence). CDR3 length: 12 residues. CDR3 region: CASSLGLGEQFF.

J is TRBJ2-1 and V is TRBV6-5. The CDR3 loop spans 13 amino acids. Germline loops: CDR1 MNHEY, CDR2 SVGAGI. The CDR3 here is CASSYSRTTEQFF.

V is TRBV3-1 and J is TRBJ2-7; TCRdb's D call of TRBD1 is untestable without DNA. The germline CDR1 and CDR2 sequences are LGHDT and YNNKEL (reference sequence). The length of the CDR3 is 15 residues. The CDR3 spells CASSHRQGSTYEQYF.

V gene TRBV12-5 combines with J gene TRBJ2-2; TCRdb's D call, TRBD1, is unchecked because there is no DNA. Germline CDR1 reads LGHNT; CDR2 reads FRNRAP. The CDR3 runs 21 residues. The chain's CDR3 is CASGLVAPMSRDREDTGELFF.